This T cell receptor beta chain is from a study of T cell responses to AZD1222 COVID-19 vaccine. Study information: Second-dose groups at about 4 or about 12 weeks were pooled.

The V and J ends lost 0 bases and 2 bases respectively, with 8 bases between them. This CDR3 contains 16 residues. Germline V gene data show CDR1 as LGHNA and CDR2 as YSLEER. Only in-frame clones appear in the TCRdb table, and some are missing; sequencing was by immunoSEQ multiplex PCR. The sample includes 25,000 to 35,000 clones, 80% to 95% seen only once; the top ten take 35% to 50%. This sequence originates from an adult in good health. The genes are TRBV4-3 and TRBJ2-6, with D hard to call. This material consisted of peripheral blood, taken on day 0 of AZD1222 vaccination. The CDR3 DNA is TGCGCCAGCAGCCAAGATTCGAGTGCTGGGGCCAACGTCCTGACTTTC. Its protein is CASSQDSSAGANVLTF.